A single TCR beta chain is shown here with its context. This sample is drawn from a study of sequential checkpoint blockade in melanoma. Study details: Each arm's sequence ended with maintenance nivolumab. After nivolumab or ipilimumab alone, around 20 patients had week-13 rebiopsies.

Treatment indicated: randomized to nivolumab then ipilimumab (arm A) or the reverse (arm B). None of the patients previously received DNA-damaging chemotherapy. Sequencing was performed with immunoSEQ multiplex PCR; in TCRdb, only in-frame clones are kept and a portion is missing. The profile shows about 2,900 clones, 20% to 25% of them singletons. The CDR3 totals 13 residues. Germline assignment: CDR1 MNHGY and CDR2 SAAAGT. V gave up 10 bases and J gave up 8 bases; unmatched junction bases: 10. The receptor's source is a human donor with melanoma. The material was tumor tissue (inferred from file names), obtained from a patient given nivolumab and ipilimumab in sequence. The chain recombines TRBV6-8 with TRBJ2-1; 8 nucleotides agree with TRBD1. CDR3 amino acids: CAIRGAGGDEQFF. CDR3 DNA: TGTGCCATCAGGGGGGCAGGGGGCGATGAGCAGTTCTTC.